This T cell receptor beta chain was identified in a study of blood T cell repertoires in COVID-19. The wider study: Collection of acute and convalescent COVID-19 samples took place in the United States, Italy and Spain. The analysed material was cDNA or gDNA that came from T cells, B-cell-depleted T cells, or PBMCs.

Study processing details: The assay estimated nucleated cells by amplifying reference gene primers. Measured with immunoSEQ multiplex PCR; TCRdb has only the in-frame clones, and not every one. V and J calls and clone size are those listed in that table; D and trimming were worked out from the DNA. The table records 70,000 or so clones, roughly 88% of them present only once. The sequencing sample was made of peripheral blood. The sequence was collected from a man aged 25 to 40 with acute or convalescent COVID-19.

The CDR3 loop reads CASSPSTEAFF. Here the CDR3 DNA reads TGTGCCAGCTCACCCTCCACTGAAGCTTTCTTT. The J gene is TRBJ1-1, the V gene TRBV18; D gene uncertain. The CDR3 runs to 11 residues. Looked up from germline, CDR1 is KGHSH and CDR2 is LQKENI. Between the trimmed V and J ends, which lost 3 bases and 4 bases, there was a span of 3 bases.